This T cell receptor beta chain was identified during a study of T cells in Graves' hyperthyroidism and ophthalmopathy. Germline CDR1 reads KGHSH; CDR2 reads LQKENI. 12 amino acids form the CDR3, both terminal residues included. Amplified regions were TCR beta CDR3 sequences from RNA transcripts. The HTBI set primed first-round TCR CDR3 RT-PCR. TCRdb processed the multiplex PCR reads anew with MiXCR; each CDR3 protein has one entry. The sample shows roughly 520,000 distinct CDR3 sequences, approximately 25% of them seen only once. There are many counts of this clonotype. The limits of the CDR3 on the DNA are not certain, so only TCRdb's listed CDR3 is given.

This clonotype originated in a woman younger than 45 with Graves' ophthalmopathy. V and J are TRBV18 and TRBJ2-7. The sequenced material came from blood. The CDR3 spells CASSLQRYEQYF.